Below are 20 T cell receptor beta chains sequenced from a single sample in a study of T cells after yellow fever vaccination (dated by TCRdb to between 2018 and 2021). The library was built by means of 5' RACE. Reads for this sample came from an Illumina NovaSeq 6000. The public sequencing data were trimmed at Q25 with fastp and processed into clonotypes with MiXCR by TCRdb, which kept only in-frame beta chains. One record per CDR3 amino acid sequence lists the most common genes and DNA. A total of around 300,000 distinct CDR3 sequences appear in this sample, roughly 3.9% of them only once. The ten most abundant clones make up around 25% of the sample. The treatment or condition label here, explained by the study, means: live attenuated yellow fever vaccine strain. This specimen consisted of PBMCs, obtained 5 days after the yellow fever booster vaccination. The source of these receptors is a man aged 18 to 30 who received the YFV17D yellow fever vaccine.

V and J are TRBV20-1 and TRBJ2-3, with 7 bases aligning to TRBD1. From germline, CDR1 is DFQATT and CDR2 SNEGSKA (reference sequence). The CDR3 totals 14 residues. J lost 3 bases, V lost 6 bases, and 9 bases had no gene match. DNA for the CDR3: TGCAGTGCCAAGAAGACAGGGCTGACAGATACGCAGTATTTT. Encoded protein: CSAKKTGLTDTQYF.

This clonotype was seen only a few times. The genes are TRBV12-3 or TRBV12-4 and TRBJ2-7; possible D gene TRBD1, 6 bases. Between the trimmed V and J ends, which lost 3 bases and 3 bases, there was a span of 9 bases. The CDR3 runs 13 residues. CDR3: CASSLGHIYEQYF. CDR3 nucleotide sequence: TGTGCCAGCAGTTTGGGACATATCTACGAGCAGTACTTC.

The V call is TRBV7-6, the J call TRBJ1-1; unclear D gene. Per the germline V gene, CDR1 is SGHVS and CDR2 is FNYEAQ. The CDR3 extends over 13 amino acids. The V end lost 3 bases, the J end lost 2 bases, and 7 bases lay between the germline ends. DNA for the CDR3: TGTGCCAGCAGCTTTGAGGATAACACTGAAGCTTTCTTT. Translating it yields CASSFEDNTEAFF.

The table lists this clonotype with many counts. This chain links TRBV6-2 or TRBV6-3 with TRBJ1-5; TRBD1 matches 7 bases. With 2 bases clipped from V and 7 bases from J, the junction kept 8 bases outside the gene matches. The CDR3 covers 15 residues. CDR1 and CDR2 (germline): MNHEY, SVGEGT. CDR3 coding DNA: TGTGCCAGCAGTTACCACGAACGGACAGGACAGCCCCAGCATTTT. Amino acid sequence: CASSYHERTGQPQHF.

This clonotype was found many times. The chain's CDR3 is CASSVGGGPTDTQYF. The CDR3 nucleotides read TGTGCCAGCAGCGTAGGCGGGGGGCCCACAGATACGCAGTATTTT. The chain is built from TRBV9 and TRBJ2-3, with TRBD2 identical over 8 bases. Germline CDR1 SGDLS, CDR2 YYNGEE. The V segment lost 0 bases and the J segment 2 bases; nucleotides outside the gene matches: 2. CDR3 length: 15 amino acids.

A few counts support this clonotype. The chain recombines TRBV6-1 with TRBJ2-1, with D maybe TRBD1 (5 bases). CDR3 length: 14 amino acids. The germline V and J ends were trimmed by 8 bases and 5 bases, with 16 bases remaining between them. Looked up from germline, CDR1 is MNHNS and CDR2 is SASEGT. The CDR3: CASGPGAGHNEQFF. For the CDR3, the DNA is TGTGCCAGCGGCCCCGGTGCAGGGCACAATGAGCAGTTCTTC.

This clonotype was picked up many times. The V and J genes are TRBV4-2 and TRBJ2-2; D call uncertain. Trimming cost V 1 base and J 9 bases, with 12 bases left between them. Germline V gene lookup returns CDR1 LGHNA and CDR2 YNFKEQ. This CDR3 contains 14 residues. This chain's CDR3 is CASSQGIDARELFF. The CDR3 nucleotides read TGTGCCAGCAGCCAAGGAATAGATGCCCGGGAGCTGTTTTTT.

This clonotype was detected only a few times. The gene calls are TRBV12-3 or TRBV12-4 and TRBJ1-5; maybe TRBD1 (6 bases). Trimming stripped 6 bases from V and 3 bases from J, with 12 bases between. This CDR3 comprises 14 residues. CDR3 sequence: CASSRGHLNQPQHF. The CDR3 region has the DNA TGTGCCAGCAGCCGGGGACATCTCAATCAGCCCCAGCATTTT.

This clonotype occurred a few times. V gene TRBV3-1 combines with J gene TRBJ2-7; TRBD2 matches 8 bases. CDR3 size: 15 residues. Germline V gene data show CDR1 as LGHDT and CDR2 as YNNKEL (reference sequence). With 0 bases clipped from V and 3 bases from J, the junction kept 4 bases outside the gene matches. The CDR3: CASSQDLAGSYEQYF. As DNA, the CDR3 is TGTGCCAGCAGCCAAGATTTAGCGGGGAGCTACGAGCAGTACTTC.

The chain has TRBV12-3 or TRBV12-4 and TRBJ1-5; 7 bases map to TRBD1. V shed 6 bases, J shed 0 bases, and the junction held 5 bases outside the gene matches. This CDR3 comprises 15 residues. The CDR3, as DNA: TGTGCCAGCAGCAGTACAGGGGCTAGCAATCAGCCCCAGCATTTT. It yields the protein CASSSTGASNQPQHF.

This clonotype was seen more than once but under ten times. The chain combines TRBV6-1 with TRBJ2-1; TRBD1 is a possible D gene (7 bases). The V and J ends lost 4 bases and 4 bases respectively, with 14 bases between them. The CDR3 is made up of 15 amino acids. Germline CDR1 MNHNS, CDR2 SASEGT. The CDR3 spells CASSARAGGYNEQFF. CDR3 DNA: TGTGCCAGCAGTGCGAGGGCAGGGGGGTACAATGAGCAGTTCTTC.

This rearrangement joins TRBV3-1 to TRBJ1-5; D is unclear. V was cut by 0 bases and J by 6 bases, with 9 bases left in between. This CDR3 comprises 14 residues. The germline V gene encodes CDR1 LGHDT and CDR2 YNNKEL (reference sequence). In DNA form, the CDR3 reads TGTGCCAGCAGCCAAGATTTCGGCAGTCAGCCCCAGCATTTT. This encodes CASSQDFGSQPQHF.

This clonotype has ten or more counts. The genes are TRBV2 and TRBJ1-1, with no clear D. The germline gives CDR1 SNHLY, CDR2 FYNNEI. The CDR3 consists of 16 residues. Trimming took off 0 bases at V and 2 bases at J, with 13 bases between the two ends. The CDR3 is CASSEALTGLNTEAFF. The CDR3, as DNA: TGTGCCAGCAGTGAAGCGCTTACGGGGTTAAACACTGAAGCTTTCTTT.

This clonotype was counted many times. The chain links TRBV5-6 to TRBJ2-6, with 7 bases lining up with TRBD1. V lost 5 bases and J lost 4; bases outside the gene matches: 9. From germline, CDR1 is SGHDT and CDR2 YYEEEE. The CDR3 sequence is 16 residues long. CDR3 sequence (DNA): TGTGCCAGCAGACCAACAGGGGCGCGAGGGGCCAACGTCCTGACTTTC. This sequence encodes CASRPTGARGANVLTF. Based on the CDR3 plus reference TRBV5-6 and TRBJ2-6, the full variable domain is DAGVTQSPTHLIKTRGQQVTLRCSPKSGHDTVSWYQQALGQGPQFIFQYYEEEERQRGNFPDRFSGHQFPNYSSELNVNALLLGDSALYLCASRPTGARGANVLTFGAGSRLTVL.

The chain combines TRBV7-2 with TRBJ2-5; the D gene is possibly TRBD1 (7 bases). This CDR3 is built from 15 residues. Germline CDR1 SGHTA, CDR2 FQGNSA. V lost 5 bases, J lost 2 bases, and 15 bases lay in between. For the CDR3, the DNA is TGTGCCAGCAGCCCGCTGGGGGGACAGCAAGAGACCCAGTACTTC. As protein: CASSPLGGQQETQYF.

This clonotype occurred a few times. The rearrangement uses TRBV7-3 and TRBJ1-2, with 7 bases that match TRBD1. The ends lost 5 bases at V and 4 bases at J; junction bases unmatched: 7. CDR1 is SGHTA, CDR2 FQGTGA, per germline. The CDR3 has 14 residues. The CDR3 DNA sequence: TGTGCCAGCAGCCAACCGGGACAGATCTATGGCTACACCTTC. Residues: CASSQPGQIYGYTF.

The rearrangement joins TRBV27 to TRBJ1-5; 7 bases agree with TRBD1. This CDR3 contains 14 residues. Germline CDR1 MNHEY, CDR2 SMNVEV (reference sequence). V shed 5 bases, J shed 9 bases, and the junction held 10 bases outside the gene matches. The CDR3 DNA reads as TGTGCCAGCAGTCTAGGACAGGAGCGTAGGCCCCAGCATTTT. Protein product: CASSLGQERRPQHF.

This clonotype was picked up a small number of times. The V and J genes are TRBV28 and TRBJ1-5; D gene uncertain. CDR1 is MDHEN, CDR2 SYDVKM, per germline. V was shortened by 3 bases and J by 0 bases, with 24 bases between the two germline ends. The CDR3 is 20 residues long. The CDR3 nucleotides are TGTGCCAGCAGTTTCTTGATCCCGCGAATGTACACCGATAGCAATCAGCCCCAGCATTTT. As protein: CASSFLIPRMYTDSNQPQHF.

This clonotype was detected a few times. This chain uses TRBV18 with TRBJ2-2; D perhaps matches TRBD2 (6 bases). Germline values: CDR1 KGHSH, CDR2 LQKENI. V was shortened by 4 bases and J by 7 bases, with 16 bases between the two germline ends. This CDR3 is 15 amino acids long. In DNA, the CDR3 is TGTGCCAGCTCACTGACCGGGAGCCGGGGCGGGGAGCTGTTTTTT. This translates into CASSLTGSRGGELFF.

This clonotype has more than one count but fewer than ten. This chain joins TRBV20-1 and TRBJ1-6, with a possible D match to TRBD1 (5 bases). V was trimmed by 0 bases and J by 4 bases, leaving 10 bases between them. The CDR3 loop spans 15 amino acids. Looked up from germline, CDR1 is DFQATT and CDR2 is SNEGSKA (reference sequence). CDR3 DNA: TGCAGTGCTAGAGAGGACACCAGGTATAATTCACCCCTCCACTTT. This codes for CSAREDTRYNSPLHF.